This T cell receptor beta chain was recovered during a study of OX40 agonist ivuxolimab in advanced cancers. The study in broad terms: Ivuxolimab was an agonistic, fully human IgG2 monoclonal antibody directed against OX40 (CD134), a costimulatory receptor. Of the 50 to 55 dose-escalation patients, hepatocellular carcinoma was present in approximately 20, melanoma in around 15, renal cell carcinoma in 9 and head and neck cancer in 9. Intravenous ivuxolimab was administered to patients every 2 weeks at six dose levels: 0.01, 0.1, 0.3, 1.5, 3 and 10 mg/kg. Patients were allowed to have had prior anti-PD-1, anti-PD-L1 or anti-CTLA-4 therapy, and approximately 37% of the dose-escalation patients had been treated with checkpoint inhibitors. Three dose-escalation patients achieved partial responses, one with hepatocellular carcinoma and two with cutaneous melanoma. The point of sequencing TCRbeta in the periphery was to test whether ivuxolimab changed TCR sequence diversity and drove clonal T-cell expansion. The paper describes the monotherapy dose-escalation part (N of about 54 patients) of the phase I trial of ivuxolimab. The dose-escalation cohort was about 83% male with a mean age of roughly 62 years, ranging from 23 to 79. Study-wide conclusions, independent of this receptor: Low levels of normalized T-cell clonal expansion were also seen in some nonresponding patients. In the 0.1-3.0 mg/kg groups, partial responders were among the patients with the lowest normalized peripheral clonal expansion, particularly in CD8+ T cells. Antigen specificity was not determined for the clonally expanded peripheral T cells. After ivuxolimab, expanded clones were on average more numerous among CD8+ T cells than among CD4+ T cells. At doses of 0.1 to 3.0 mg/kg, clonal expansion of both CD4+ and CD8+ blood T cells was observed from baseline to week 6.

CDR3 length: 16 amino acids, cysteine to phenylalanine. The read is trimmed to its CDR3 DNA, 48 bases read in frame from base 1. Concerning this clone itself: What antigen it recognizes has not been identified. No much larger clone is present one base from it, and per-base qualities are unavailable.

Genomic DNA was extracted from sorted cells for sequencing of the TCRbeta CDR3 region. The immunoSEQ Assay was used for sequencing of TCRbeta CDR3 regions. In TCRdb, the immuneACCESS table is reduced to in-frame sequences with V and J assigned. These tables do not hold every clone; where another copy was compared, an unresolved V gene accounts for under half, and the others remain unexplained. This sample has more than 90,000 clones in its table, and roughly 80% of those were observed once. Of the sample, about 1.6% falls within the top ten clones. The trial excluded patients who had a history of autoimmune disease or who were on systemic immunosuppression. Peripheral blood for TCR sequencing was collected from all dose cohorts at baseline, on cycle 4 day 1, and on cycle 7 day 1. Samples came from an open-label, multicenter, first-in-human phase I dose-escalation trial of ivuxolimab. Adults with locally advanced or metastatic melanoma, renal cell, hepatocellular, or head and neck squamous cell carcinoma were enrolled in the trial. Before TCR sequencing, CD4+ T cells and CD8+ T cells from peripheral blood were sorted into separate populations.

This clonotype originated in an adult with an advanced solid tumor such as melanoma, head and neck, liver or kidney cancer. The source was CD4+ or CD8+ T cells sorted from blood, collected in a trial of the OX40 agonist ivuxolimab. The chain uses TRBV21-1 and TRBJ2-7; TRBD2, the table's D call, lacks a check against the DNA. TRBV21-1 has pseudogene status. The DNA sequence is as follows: TGTGCCAGCAGCAAAGGGGGGGGGAGCCTTTGGGATGAGCAGTACTTC. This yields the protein CASSKGGGSLWDEQYF.